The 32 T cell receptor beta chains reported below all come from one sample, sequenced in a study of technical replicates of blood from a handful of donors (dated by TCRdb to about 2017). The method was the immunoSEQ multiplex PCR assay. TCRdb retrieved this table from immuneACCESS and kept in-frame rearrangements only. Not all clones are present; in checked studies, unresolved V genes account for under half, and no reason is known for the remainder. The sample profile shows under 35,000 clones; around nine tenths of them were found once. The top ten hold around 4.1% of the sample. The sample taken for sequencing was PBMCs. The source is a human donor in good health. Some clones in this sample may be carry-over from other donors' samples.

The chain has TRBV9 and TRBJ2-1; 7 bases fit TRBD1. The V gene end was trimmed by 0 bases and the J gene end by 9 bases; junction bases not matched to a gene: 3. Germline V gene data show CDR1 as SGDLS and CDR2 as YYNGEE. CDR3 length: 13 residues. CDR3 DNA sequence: TGTGCCAGCAGCGTAGTAGGGGGCGGTGAGCAGTTCTTC. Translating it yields CASSVVGGGEQFF.

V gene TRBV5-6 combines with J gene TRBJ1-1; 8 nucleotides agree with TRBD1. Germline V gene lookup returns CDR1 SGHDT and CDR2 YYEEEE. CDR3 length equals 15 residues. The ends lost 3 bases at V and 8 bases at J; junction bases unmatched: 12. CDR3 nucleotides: TGTGCCAGCAGCTGGGGACAGGTTATTCTGTCCGAAGCTTTCTTT. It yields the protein CASSWGQVILSEAFF.

CDR3 nucleotide sequence: TGTGCCAGTAGTACTACAGCCGCTGAAGCGGGCAAGCAGTACTTC. Translation gives CASSTTAAEAGKQYF. This sequence joins TRBV19 and TRBJ2-7, with D possibly matching TRBD2 (6 bases). V was shortened by 4 bases and J by 8 bases, with 21 bases between the two germline ends. CDR3 length: 15 residues. The germline V gene has CDR1 LNHDA and CDR2 SQIVND (reference sequence). Full variable domain (missing parts from reference TRBV19 and TRBJ2-7): DGGITQSPKYLFRKEGQNVTLSCEQNLNHDAMYWYRQDPGQGLRLIYYSQIVNDFQKGDIAEGYSVSREKKESFPLTVTSAQKNPTAFYLCASSTTAAEAGKQYFGPGTRLTVT.

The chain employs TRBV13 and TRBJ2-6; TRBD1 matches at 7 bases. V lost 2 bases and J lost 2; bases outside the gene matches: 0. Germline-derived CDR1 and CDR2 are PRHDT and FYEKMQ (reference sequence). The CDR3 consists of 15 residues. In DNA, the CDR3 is TGTGCCAGCAGCTTACAGGGGGCTGGGGCCAACGTCCTGACTTTC. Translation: CASSLQGAGANVLTF.

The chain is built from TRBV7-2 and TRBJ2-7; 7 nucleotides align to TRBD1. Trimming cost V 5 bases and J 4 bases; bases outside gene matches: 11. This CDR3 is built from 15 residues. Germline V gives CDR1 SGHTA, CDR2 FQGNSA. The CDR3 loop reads CASSGLTGKVYEQYF. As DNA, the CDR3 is TGTGCCAGCAGCGGTCTGACAGGGAAAGTGTACGAGCAGTACTTC.

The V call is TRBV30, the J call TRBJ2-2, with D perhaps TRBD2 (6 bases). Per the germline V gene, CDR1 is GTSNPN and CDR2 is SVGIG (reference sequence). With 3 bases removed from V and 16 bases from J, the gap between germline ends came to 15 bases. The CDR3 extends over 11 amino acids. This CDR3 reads CAWRIAEGPFF. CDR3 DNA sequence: TGTGCCTGGAGGATAGCGGAGGGACCGTTTTTT.

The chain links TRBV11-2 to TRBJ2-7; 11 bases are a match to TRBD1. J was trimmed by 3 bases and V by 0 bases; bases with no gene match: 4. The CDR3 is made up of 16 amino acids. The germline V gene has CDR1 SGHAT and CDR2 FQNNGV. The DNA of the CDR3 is TGTGCCAGCAGCTTAGACTCCGGGACAGGGGGCTACGAGCAGTACTTC. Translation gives CASSLDSGTGGYEQYF.

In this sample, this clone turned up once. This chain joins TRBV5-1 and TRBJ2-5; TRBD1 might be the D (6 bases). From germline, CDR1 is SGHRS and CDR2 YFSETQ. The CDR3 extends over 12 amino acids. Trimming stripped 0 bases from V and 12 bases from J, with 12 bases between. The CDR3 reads CASSLESGQKYF. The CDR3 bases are TGCGCCAGCAGCTTGGAATCAGGACAGAAGTACTTC.

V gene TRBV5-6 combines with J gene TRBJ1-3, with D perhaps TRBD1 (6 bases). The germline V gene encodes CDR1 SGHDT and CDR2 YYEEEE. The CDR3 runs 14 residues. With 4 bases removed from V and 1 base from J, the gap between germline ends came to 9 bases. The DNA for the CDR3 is TGTGCCAGCAGCCAACAGGGATCTGGAAACACCATATATTTT. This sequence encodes CASSQQGSGNTIYF. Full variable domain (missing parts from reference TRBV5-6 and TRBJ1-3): DAGVTQSPTHLIKTRGQQVTLRCSPKSGHDTVSWYQQALGQGPQFIFQYYEEEERQRGNFPDRFSGHQFPNYSSELNVNALLLGDSALYLCASSQQGSGNTIYFGEGSWLTVV.

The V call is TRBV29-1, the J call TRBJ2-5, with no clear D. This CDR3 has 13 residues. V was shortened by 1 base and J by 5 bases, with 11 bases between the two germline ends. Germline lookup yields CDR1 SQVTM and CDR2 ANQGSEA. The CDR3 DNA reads TGCAGCGTTGAAGTGCAAGAGAGGGAGACCCAGTACTTC. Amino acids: CSVEVQERETQYF.

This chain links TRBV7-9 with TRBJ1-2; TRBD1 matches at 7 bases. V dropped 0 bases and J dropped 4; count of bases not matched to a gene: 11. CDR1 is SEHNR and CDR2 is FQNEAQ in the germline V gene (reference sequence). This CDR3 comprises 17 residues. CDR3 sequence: CASSLAPQGEGAYGYTF. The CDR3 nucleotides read TGTGCCAGCAGCTTAGCACCGCAGGGGGAAGGCGCCTATGGCTACACCTTC. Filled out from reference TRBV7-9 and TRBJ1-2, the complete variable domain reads DTGVSQNPRHKITKRGQNVTFRCDPISEHNRLYWYRQTLGQGPEFLTYFQNEAQLEKSRLLSDRFSAERPKGSFSTLEIQRTEQGDSAMYLCASSLAPQGEGAYGYTFGSGTRLTVV.

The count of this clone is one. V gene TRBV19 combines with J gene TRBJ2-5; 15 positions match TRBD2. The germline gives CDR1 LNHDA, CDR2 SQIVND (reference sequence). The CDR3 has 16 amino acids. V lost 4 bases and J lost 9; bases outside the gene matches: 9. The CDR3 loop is CASSNGLAGGPLAQYF. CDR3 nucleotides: TGTGCCAGTAGTAATGGACTAGCGGGAGGGCCTCTAGCCCAGTACTTC.

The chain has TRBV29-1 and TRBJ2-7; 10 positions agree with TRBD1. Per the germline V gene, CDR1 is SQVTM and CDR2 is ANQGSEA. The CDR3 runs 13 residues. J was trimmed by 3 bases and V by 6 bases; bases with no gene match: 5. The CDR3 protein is CSVLRTGGYEQYF. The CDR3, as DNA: TGCAGCGTACTTCGGACAGGGGGCTACGAGCAGTACTTC.

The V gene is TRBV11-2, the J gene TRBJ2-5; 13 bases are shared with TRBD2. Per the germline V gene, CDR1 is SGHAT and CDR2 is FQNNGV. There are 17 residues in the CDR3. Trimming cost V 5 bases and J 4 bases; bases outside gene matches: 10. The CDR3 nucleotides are TGTGCCAGCAGCCCTCCGACCGGGACTAGCGGGGCAGAGACCCAGTACTTC. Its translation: CASSPPTGTSGAETQYF.

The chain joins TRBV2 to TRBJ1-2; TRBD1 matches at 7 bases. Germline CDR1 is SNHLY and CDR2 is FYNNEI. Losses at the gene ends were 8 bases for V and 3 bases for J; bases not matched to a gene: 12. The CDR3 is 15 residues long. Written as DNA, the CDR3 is TGTGCCAGCTCACGTGAGACAGGGTGGCACTATGGCTACACCTTC. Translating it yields CASSRETGWHYGYTF.

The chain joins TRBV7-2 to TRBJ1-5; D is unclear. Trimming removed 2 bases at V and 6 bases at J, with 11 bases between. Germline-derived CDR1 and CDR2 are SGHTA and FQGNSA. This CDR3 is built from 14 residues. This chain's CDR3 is CASSLTRESQPQHF. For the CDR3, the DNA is TGTGCCAGCAGCTTAACTCGGGAGAGTCAGCCCCAGCATTTT.

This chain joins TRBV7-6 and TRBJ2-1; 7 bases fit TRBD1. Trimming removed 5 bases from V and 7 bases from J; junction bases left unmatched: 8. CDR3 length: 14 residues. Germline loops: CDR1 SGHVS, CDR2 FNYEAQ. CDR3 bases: TGTGCCAGCAGCATATACAGGGGTGAGAATGAGCAGTTCTTC. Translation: CASSIYRGENEQFF.

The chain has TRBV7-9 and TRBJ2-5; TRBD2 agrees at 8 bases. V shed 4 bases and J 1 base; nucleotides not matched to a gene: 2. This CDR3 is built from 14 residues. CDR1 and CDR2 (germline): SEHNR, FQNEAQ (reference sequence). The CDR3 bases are TGTGCCAGCAGCTCTAGCGGGTCCCAAGAGACCCAGTACTTC. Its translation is CASSSSGSQETQYF.

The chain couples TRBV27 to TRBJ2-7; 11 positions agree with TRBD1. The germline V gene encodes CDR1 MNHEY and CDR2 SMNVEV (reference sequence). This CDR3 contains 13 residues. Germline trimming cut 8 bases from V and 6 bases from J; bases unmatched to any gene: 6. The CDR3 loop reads CASRGQGDAEQYF. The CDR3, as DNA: TGTGCCAGCCGGGGACAGGGGGATGCCGAGCAGTACTTC.

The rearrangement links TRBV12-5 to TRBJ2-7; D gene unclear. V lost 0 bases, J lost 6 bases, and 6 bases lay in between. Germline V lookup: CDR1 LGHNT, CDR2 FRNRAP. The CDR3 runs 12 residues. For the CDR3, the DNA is TGTGCTAGTGGTTTGGTACAGAGCGAGCAGTACTTC. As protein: CASGLVQSEQYF.

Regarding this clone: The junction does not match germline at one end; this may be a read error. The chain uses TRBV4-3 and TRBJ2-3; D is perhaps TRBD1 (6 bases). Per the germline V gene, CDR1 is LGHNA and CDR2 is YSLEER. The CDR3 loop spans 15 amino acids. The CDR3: CASSEDRSTWDTQYF. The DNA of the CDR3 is TGCGCCAGCAGCGAAGACAGGTCTACTTGGGATACGCAGTATTTT.

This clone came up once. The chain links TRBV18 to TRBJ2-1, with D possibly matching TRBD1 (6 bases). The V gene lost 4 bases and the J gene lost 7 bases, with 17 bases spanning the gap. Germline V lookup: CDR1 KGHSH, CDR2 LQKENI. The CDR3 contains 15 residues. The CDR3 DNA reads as TGTGCCAGCTCACGGAGTGGGGACATCGTGAATGAGCAGTTCTTC. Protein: CASSRSGDIVNEQFF.

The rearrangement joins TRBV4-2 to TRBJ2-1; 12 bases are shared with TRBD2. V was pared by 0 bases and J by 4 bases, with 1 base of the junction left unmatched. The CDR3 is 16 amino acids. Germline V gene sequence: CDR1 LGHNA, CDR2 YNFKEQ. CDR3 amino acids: CASSQDGTSGYNEQFF. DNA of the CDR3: TGTGCCAGCAGCCAAGATGGGACTAGCGGGTACAATGAGCAGTTCTTC.

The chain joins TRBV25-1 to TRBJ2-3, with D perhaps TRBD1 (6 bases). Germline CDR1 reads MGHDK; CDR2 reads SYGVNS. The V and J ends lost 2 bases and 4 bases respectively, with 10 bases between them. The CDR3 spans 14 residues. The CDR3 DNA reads TGTGCCAGCAGTGAACAGGGGTTTGCAGATACGCAGTATTTT. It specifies CASSEQGFADTQYF. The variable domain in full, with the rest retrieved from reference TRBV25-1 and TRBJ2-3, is EADIYQTPRYLVIGTGKKITLECSQTMGHDKMYWYQQDPGMELHLIHYSYGVNSTEKGDLSSESTVSRIRTEHFPLTLESARPSHTSQYLCASSEQGFADTQYFGPGTRLTVL.

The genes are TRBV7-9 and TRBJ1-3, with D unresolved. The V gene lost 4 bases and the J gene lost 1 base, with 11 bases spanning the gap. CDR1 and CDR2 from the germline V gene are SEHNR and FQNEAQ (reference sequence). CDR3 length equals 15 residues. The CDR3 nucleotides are TGTGCCAGCAGCTCTCCGGGTCGGTCTGGAAACACCATATATTTT. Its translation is CASSSPGRSGNTIYF.

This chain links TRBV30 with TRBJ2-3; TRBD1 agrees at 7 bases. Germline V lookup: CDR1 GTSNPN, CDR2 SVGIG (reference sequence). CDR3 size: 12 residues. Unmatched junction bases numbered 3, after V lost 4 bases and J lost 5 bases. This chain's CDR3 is CAWKGAGDTQYF. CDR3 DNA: TGTGCCTGGAAGGGGGCTGGAGATACGCAGTATTTT.

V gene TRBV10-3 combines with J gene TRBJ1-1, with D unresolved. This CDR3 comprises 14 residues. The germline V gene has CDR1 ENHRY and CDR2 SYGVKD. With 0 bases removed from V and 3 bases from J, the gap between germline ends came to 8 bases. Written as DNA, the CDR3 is TGTGCCATCAGTGAGTCGCAGGAGGACACTGAAGCTTTCTTT. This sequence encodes CAISESQEDTEAFF.

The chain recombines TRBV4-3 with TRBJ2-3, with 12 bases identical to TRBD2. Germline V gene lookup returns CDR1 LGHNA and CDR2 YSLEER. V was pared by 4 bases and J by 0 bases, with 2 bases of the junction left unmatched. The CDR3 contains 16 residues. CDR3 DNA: TGCGCCAGCAGCCGAGGGACTAGCGGGAGCACAGATACGCAGTATTTT. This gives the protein CASSRGTSGSTDTQYF.

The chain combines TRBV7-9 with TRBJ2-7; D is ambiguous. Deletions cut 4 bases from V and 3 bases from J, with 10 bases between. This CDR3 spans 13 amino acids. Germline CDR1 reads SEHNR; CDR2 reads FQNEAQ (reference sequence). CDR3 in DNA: TGTGCCAGCAGCTCCCCCGTTGTCTACGAGCAGTACTTC. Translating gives CASSSPVVYEQYF.

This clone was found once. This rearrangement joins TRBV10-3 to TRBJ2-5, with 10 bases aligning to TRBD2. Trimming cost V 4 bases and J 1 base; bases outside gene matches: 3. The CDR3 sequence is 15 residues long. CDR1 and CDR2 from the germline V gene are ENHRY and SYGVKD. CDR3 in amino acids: CAISGIAGGQETQYF. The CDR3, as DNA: TGTGCCATCAGTGGGATAGCGGGGGGCCAAGAGACCCAGTACTTC.

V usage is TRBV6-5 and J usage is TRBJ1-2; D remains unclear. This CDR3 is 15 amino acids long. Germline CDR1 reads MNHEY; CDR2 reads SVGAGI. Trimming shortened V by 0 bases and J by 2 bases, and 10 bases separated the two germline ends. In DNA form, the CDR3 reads TGTGCCAGCAGTTACTCGTCCGGGATCAACTATGGCTACACCTTC. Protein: CASSYSSGINYGYTF.

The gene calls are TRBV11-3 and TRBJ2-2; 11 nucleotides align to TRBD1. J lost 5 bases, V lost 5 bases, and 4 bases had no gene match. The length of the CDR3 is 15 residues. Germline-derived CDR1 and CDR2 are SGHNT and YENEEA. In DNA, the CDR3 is TGTGCCAGCAGCCGGACAGGGGGCGTTACCGGGGAGCTGTTTTTT. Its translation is CASSRTGGVTGELFF.